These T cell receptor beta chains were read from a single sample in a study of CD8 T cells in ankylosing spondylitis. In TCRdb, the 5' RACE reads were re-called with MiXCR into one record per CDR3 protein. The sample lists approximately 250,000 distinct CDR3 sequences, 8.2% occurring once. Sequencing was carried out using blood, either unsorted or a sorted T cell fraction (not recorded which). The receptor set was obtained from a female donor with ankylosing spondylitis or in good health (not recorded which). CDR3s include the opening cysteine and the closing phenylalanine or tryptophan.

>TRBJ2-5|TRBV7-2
CASSSRGETQYF
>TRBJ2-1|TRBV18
CASSPSSGRAFDEQFF
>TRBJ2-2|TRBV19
CASRTIEGTGELFF
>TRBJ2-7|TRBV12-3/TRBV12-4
CASSFSDAREQYF
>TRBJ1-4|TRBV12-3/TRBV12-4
CASSLGQGQGQEKLFF
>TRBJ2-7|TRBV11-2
CASSLVGGGDEQYF
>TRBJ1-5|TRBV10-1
CASSEGGAQPQHF
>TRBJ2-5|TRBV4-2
CARSQDPDRGRSKTQYF
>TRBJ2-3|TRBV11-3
CASSLAGTRTDTQYF
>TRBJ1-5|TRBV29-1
CSVRQGVNQPQHF
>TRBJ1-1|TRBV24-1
CATSVWGTEAFF
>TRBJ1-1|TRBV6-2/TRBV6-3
CASRQLIRDRGVTNTEAFF
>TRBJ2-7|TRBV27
CASRTGGNEQYF
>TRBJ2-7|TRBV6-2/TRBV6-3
CASGSGTRGPFGIKQYF
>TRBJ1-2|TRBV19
CASRSLDYGYTF
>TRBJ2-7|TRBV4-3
CASSQAKHGSYEQYF
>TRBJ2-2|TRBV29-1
CSVVTTGKSGELFF
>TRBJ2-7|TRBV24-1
CATSDLPAAPYEQYF